Listed here are 29 T cell receptor beta chains from one sample, sequenced in a study of blood T cells in healthy people across ages. Together with a sample-barcoded 5' primer, a J-beta primer mix was included in a second PCR lasting roughly 6 to 12 cycles. TCRdb used MiXCR to reprocess the 5' RACE reads, holding one entry per CDR3 protein. This sample has under 2,000,000 distinct CDR3 sequences, with around half found just once. The material sequenced was blood. These receptors all come from a woman in her thirties or forties in good health.

The chain is built from TRBV12-3 or TRBV12-4 and TRBJ1-5; the D is unclear. The CDR3 has 12 residues. V was clipped by 5 bases and J by 9 bases, with 11 bases between them. CDR3 coding DNA: TGTGCCAGCAGTCAACCCGGGCGGCCCCAGCATTTT. Translation: CASSQPGRPQHF.

This clonotype was observed a few times. The chain carries TRBV2 and TRBJ2-7, with a tentative D call TRBD1 (6 bases). The germline CDR1 and CDR2 sequences are SNHLY and FYNNEI. The CDR3 length is 18 residues. V was pared by 7 bases and J by 2 bases, with 27 bases between. The chain's CDR3 is CASIPHGTLDRPPYEQYF. In nucleotides, the CDR3 is TGTGCCAGCATTCCCCATGGGACCCTAGACAGGCCTCCCTACGAGCAGTACTTC.

The rearrangement uses TRBV18 and TRBJ2-5, with D perhaps TRBD1 (6 bases). V dropped 2 bases and J dropped 0 bases, with 16 bases sitting between them. The germline gives CDR1 KGHSH, CDR2 LQKENI. The CDR3 has 17 amino acids. CDR3 DNA: TGTGCCAGCTCACCATACCCGGACAGCTCGTACCAAGAGACCCAGTACTTC. Its translation: CASSPYPDSSYQETQYF.

This CDR3 is CSARDPTSILIRTYNEQFF. The DNA for the CDR3 is TGCAGTGCTAGAGATCCGACTAGTATTCTAATTAGGACCTACAATGAGCAGTTCTTC. The V call is TRBV20-1, the J call TRBJ2-1, with D perhaps TRBD2 (6 bases). The length of the CDR3 is 19 residues. Trimming took 0 bases from V and 2 from J, leaving 23 bases between them. Germline CDR1 DFQATT, CDR2 SNEGSKA (reference sequence).

The genes are TRBV29-1 and TRBJ2-3; possibly TRBD2 for D (5 bases). CDR1 SQVTM and CDR2 ANQGSEA come from the germline V gene. CDR3 size: 14 residues. V was pared by 4 bases and J by 5 bases, with 16 bases between. CDR3 protein: CSVVWTSGLDTQYF. CDR3 bases: TGCAGCGTTGTTTGGACTTCTGGTCTAGATACGCAGTATTTT.

The rearrangement links TRBV3-1 to TRBJ1-1, with no clear D. CDR1 is LGHDT, CDR2 YNNKEL, per germline (reference sequence). Deletions cut 0 bases from V and 8 bases from J, with 16 bases between. The CDR3 contains 15 residues. The CDR3 here is CASSQDIDGSQEAFF. For the CDR3, the DNA is TGTGCCAGCAGCCAAGATATAGACGGGTCTCAAGAAGCTTTCTTT.

This chain connects TRBV6-5 to TRBJ1-2; D gene uncertain. The CDR3 contains 14 residues. Trimming removed 5 bases from V and 8 bases from J, with 18 bases in between. Germline assignment: CDR1 MNHEY and CDR2 SVGAGI. The DNA of the CDR3 is TGTGCCAGCAGTCACGGGAGGCACTCTCGGGGCTACACCTTC. It specifies CASSHGRHSRGYTF.

V gene TRBV29-1 combines with J gene TRBJ1-1; D possibly corresponds to TRBD1 (5 bases). Germline V gene lookup returns CDR1 SQVTM and CDR2 ANQGSEA. This CDR3 is 14 amino acids long. Trimming left V 7 bases short and J 4 bases short, with 19 bases between. This chain's CDR3 is CSAPQGRWSTEAFF. DNA of the CDR3: TGCAGCGCCCCGCAGGGAAGGTGGTCCACTGAAGCTTTCTTT.

This sequence joins TRBV6-5 and TRBJ2-7; D uncertain. This CDR3 is built from 13 residues. The germline V gene encodes CDR1 MNHEY and CDR2 SVGAGI. CDR3 amino acids: CTTHSSAPYEQYF. CDR3 DNA sequence: TGTACCACACATTCCTCGGCCCCATACGAGCAGTACTTC.

The V call is TRBV7-2, the J call TRBJ2-1; no clear D. CDR1 is SGHTA and CDR2 is FQGNSA in the germline V gene. V was cut by 6 bases and J by 0 bases, with 18 bases left in between. The CDR3 is 17 amino acids. CDR3 sequence reads: CASRRLPSASSYNEQFF. CDR3 DNA: TGTGCCAGCAGACGGTTACCCAGTGCGAGCTCCTACAATGAGCAGTTCTTC.

The chain recombines TRBV6-2 or TRBV6-3 with TRBJ2-1, with unresolved D. Between the trimmed V and J ends, which lost 2 bases and 1 base, there was a span of 12 bases. This CDR3 is 16 amino acids long. From germline, CDR1 is MNHEY and CDR2 SVGEGT. This CDR3 is CASSYLGGHSYNEQFF. CDR3 coding DNA: TGTGCCAGCAGTTACCTCGGCGGCCATTCCTACAATGAGCAGTTCTTC.

The J gene is TRBJ2-7, the V gene TRBV28; a weak D match, TRBD2 (5 bases). V was pared by 8 bases and J by 10 bases, with 15 bases between. Germline lookup yields CDR1 MDHEN and CDR2 SYDVKM. The CDR3 length is 11 residues. CDR3 loop: CASSLGGLQYF. DNA for the CDR3: TGTGCCAGCTCACTAGGAGGTTTACAGTACTTC.

V gene TRBV7-9 combines with J gene TRBJ2-1; possible D gene TRBD2, 5 bases. The CDR3 has 15 amino acids. The V gene lost 5 bases and the J gene lost 6 bases, with 17 bases spanning the gap. Germline CDR1 is SEHNR and CDR2 is FQNEAQ (reference sequence). CDR3: CASSPVTRFPNEQFF. DNA for the CDR3: TGTGCCAGCAGCCCAGTCACTAGATTTCCCAATGAGCAGTTCTTC.

V is TRBV4-1 and J is TRBJ2-7; D perhaps matches TRBD1 (6 bases). The CDR3 contains 13 residues. Trimming removed 6 bases from V and 6 bases from J, with 15 bases in between. Germline V gene data show CDR1 as MGHRA and CDR2 as YSYEKL. The CDR3 loop is CASSLQAGVEQYF. The DNA for the CDR3 is TGCGCCAGCAGTTTACAGGCAGGGGTCGAGCAGTACTTC.

The V and J genes are TRBV6-6 and TRBJ2-3; 10 nucleotides line up with TRBD1. V lost 0 bases and J lost 3; bases outside the gene matches: 6. From germline, CDR1 is MNHNY and CDR2 SVGAGI (reference sequence). This CDR3 is built from 17 residues. CDR3 in amino acids: CASSYSPLGQGTDTQYF. CDR3 in DNA: TGTGCCAGCAGTTACTCCCCCCTGGGACAGGGGACAGATACGCAGTATTTT.

This clonotype was recorded a few times. V gene TRBV7-9 combines with J gene TRBJ2-4; possibly TRBD2 for D (7 bases). The closer fit of TRBJ2-7 to the DNA end suggests the J call may be wrong. Germline values: CDR1 SEHNR, CDR2 FQNEAQ (reference sequence). The CDR3 sequence is 17 residues long. The CDR3 loop is CASSLGVEGGGTYEQYF. The CDR3 nucleotides read TGTGCCAGCAGCTTAGGTGTGGAAGGCGGGGGCACCTACGAGCAGTACTTC.

This clonotype has a single count. The CDR3 DNA sequence: TGTGCCAGCAGTGGGAGCCTAGGCTACGAGCAGTACTTC. This gives the protein CASSGSLGYEQYF. The V call is TRBV25-1, the J call TRBJ2-7, with D unresolved. Germline V gene data show CDR1 as MGHDK and CDR2 as SYGVNS. The CDR3 runs 13 residues. The ends were cut back, 4 bases at V and 3 bases at J, with 10 bases in the middle.

The genes are TRBV2 and TRBJ2-1; TRBD2 agrees at 8 bases. With 6 bases clipped from V and 8 bases from J, the junction kept 12 bases outside the gene matches. CDR1 and CDR2 (germline): SNHLY, FYNNEI. The CDR3 sequence is 15 residues long. Written as DNA, the CDR3 is TGTGCCAGCAGAGATCGAGTAGCGGGGCGTCATGAGCAGTTCTTC. Protein product: CASRDRVAGRHEQFF. Filled out from reference TRBV2 and TRBJ2-1, the complete variable domain reads EPEVTQTPSHQVTQMGQEVILRCVPISNHLYFYWYRQILGQKVEFLVSFYNNEISEKSEIFDDQFSVERPDGSNFTLKIRSTKLEDSAMYFCASRDRVAGRHEQFFGPGTRLTVL.

DNA of the CDR3: TGTGCCAGCAGCCTAAGTGGGCATCCTTATAACACAGATACGCAGTATTTT. Translated, it gives CASSLSGHPYNTDTQYF. The gene calls are TRBV28 and TRBJ2-3; D is unclear. The germline V and J ends were trimmed by 6 bases and 2 bases, with 21 bases remaining between them. The CDR3 is 17 amino acids. From germline, CDR1 is MDHEN and CDR2 SYDVKM.

The rearrangement links TRBV20-1 to TRBJ1-2; D call uncertain. This CDR3 is built from 14 residues. Trimming took 5 bases from V and 1 from J, leaving 14 bases between them. CDR1 is DFQATT, CDR2 SNEGSKA, per germline (reference sequence). The DNA of the CDR3 is TGCAGTGCTCCCATCCGAACCGGTAACTATGGCTACACCTTC. It codes for CSAPIRTGNYGYTF.

This clonotype was seen a few times. The chain couples TRBV20-1 to TRBJ2-5, with D hard to call. This CDR3 region has 16 residues. Trimming pared 3 bases from V and 1 base from J, leaving 18 bases between. The germline V gene encodes CDR1 DFQATT and CDR2 SNEGSKA (reference sequence). DNA of the CDR3: TGCAGTGCTAGCTCCTCCCACGGAGCAGCCCAAGAGACCCAGTACTTC. Translation: CSASSSHGAAQETQYF.

This clonotype has a single count. The chain is built from TRBV10-1 and TRBJ2-5; no definite D call. CDR1 is WNHNN, CDR2 SYGVQD, per germline (reference sequence). The CDR3 is made up of 15 amino acids. The V and J ends lost 3 bases and 1 base respectively, with 12 bases between them. CDR3 region: CASSERLWGQETQYF. The CDR3 bases are TGCGCCAGCAGTGAAAGGCTCTGGGGCCAAGAGACCCAGTACTTC.

This clonotype was counted a few times. The chain recombines TRBV4-2 with TRBJ2-1; TRBD1 is a possible D gene (6 bases). The ends were cut back, 3 bases at V and 4 bases at J, with 10 bases in the middle. The CDR3 runs to 14 residues. Germline CDR1 reads LGHNA; CDR2 reads YNFKEQ. The DNA for the CDR3 is TGTGCCAGCAGCCAGCACGGACAGTACAATGAGCAGTTCTTC. It yields the protein CASSQHGQYNEQFF.

J is TRBJ2-3 and V is TRBV4-3, with 10 positions matching TRBD1. V shed 1 base and J 6 bases; nucleotides not matched to a gene: 4. Germline CDR1 is LGHNA and CDR2 is YSLEER. The CDR3 is 15 amino acids. The CDR3 coding sequence is TGCGCCAGCAGCCAAGTCCGGGACAGGGGCGATACGCAGTATTTT. It yields the protein CASSQVRDRGDTQYF.

V usage is TRBV7-2 and J usage is TRBJ2-5, with no clear D. The DNA matches TRBJ2-4 better at its end, which makes the J call doubtful. Per germline, CDR1 SGHTA and CDR2 FQGNSA. This CDR3 region has 16 residues. The CDR3: CASSLRADAQKNIQYF. CDR3 sequence (DNA): TGTGCCAGCAGCCTTAGGGCCGACGCACAAAAAAACATTCAGTACTTC.

This clonotype was found once. The chain carries TRBV28 and TRBJ2-1; D possibly corresponds to TRBD2 (6 bases). The CDR3 length is 15 residues. The germline V and J ends were trimmed by 6 bases and 0 bases, with 12 bases remaining between them. The germline CDR1 and CDR2 sequences are MDHEN and SYDVKM. The CDR3 bases are TGTGCCAGCAGCATGGTCGGGGGCTCCTACAATGAGCAGTTCTTC. Its translation is CASSMVGGSYNEQFF. The full variable domain, completed using reference TRBV28 and TRBJ2-1, is DVKVTQSSRYLVKRTGEKVFLECVQDMDHENMFWYRQDPGLGLRLIYFSYDVKMKEKGDIPEGYSVSREKKERFSLILESASTNQTSMYLCASSMVGGSYNEQFFGPGTRLTVL.

This clonotype was seen a few times. The chain recombines TRBV7-9 with TRBJ1-4; the D is unclear. V was cut by 1 base and J by 8 bases, with 5 bases left in between. The germline V gene encodes CDR1 SEHNR and CDR2 FQNEAQ (reference sequence). CDR3 length equals 12 residues. The CDR3 here is CASSLEYEKLFF. The CDR3 region has the DNA TGTGCCAGCAGCTTAGAGTACGAAAAACTGTTTTTT. The full variable domain, its missing parts supplied by reference TRBV7-9 and TRBJ1-4, is DTGVSQNPRHKITKRGQNVTFRCDPISEHNRLYWYRQTLGQGPEFLTYFQNEAQLEKSRLLSDRFSAERPKGSFSTLEIQRTEQGDSAMYLCASSLEYEKLFFGSGTQLSVL.

In its sample, this clonotype was seen a few times. The rearrangement links TRBV4-3 to TRBJ2-3; D possibly matches TRBD1 or TRBD2 (5 bases each). V lost 0 bases and J lost 4, with 17 bases in between. The CDR3 length is 17 residues. The germline V gene encodes CDR1 LGHNA and CDR2 YSLEER. CDR3 residues: CASSQEEGISEADTQYF. The CDR3 DNA is TGCGCCAGCAGCCAAGAAGAGGGGATAAGTGAAGCAGATACGCAGTATTTT.

This clonotype was recorded a few times. The chain's CDR3 is CASSLADGSYGYTF. DNA of the CDR3: TGCGCCAGCAGCTTGGCGGACGGAAGCTATGGCTACACCTTC. The J gene is TRBJ1-2, the V gene TRBV5-1; no firm D call. The CDR3 extends over 14 amino acids. The ends were cut back, 0 bases at V and 4 bases at J, with 10 bases in the middle. The germline gives CDR1 SGHRS, CDR2 YFSETQ.